This T cell receptor (beta chain) was observed in a study of blood T cell repertoires in COVID-19. Overall study context: Both acute and convalescent COVID-19 samples were obtained from the United States, Italy and Spain.

As handled by the study authors: For nucleated cells, counts were estimated from reference gene primer amplification. Clones were read by immunoSEQ multiplex PCR, and TCRdb kept only the in-frame ones, dropping some. The V and J calls and clone size come from that table; D and trimming were worked out from the DNA. The sample holds approximately 280,000 clones, roughly 90% seen once. The V end lost 3 bases, the J end lost 1 base, and 14 bases lay between the germline ends. CDR3 length: 16 amino acids. Germline loops: CDR1 KGHSH, CDR2 LQKENI. The material sequenced was peripheral blood. The clonotype originates from a man between 45 and 60 years old with acute or convalescent COVID-19. This chain links TRBV18 with TRBJ2-3; weak D call: TRBD2 (7 bases). This CDR3 reads CASSPYRAGGTDTQYF. The CDR3 region has the DNA TGTGCCAGCTCACCCTACAGGGCGGGGGGCACAGATACGCAGTATTTT.